Each of the 30 T cell receptor beta chains below was sequenced from the same sample in a study of blood T cell repertoires in COVID-19 (dated by TCRdb to 2020 to 2021). The receptor library was made with the immunoSEQ multiplex PCR assay. The source is immuneACCESS, and TCRdb retained only in-frame sequences with V and J called. Part of the clones is not carried over; for the studies checked, unresolved V genes explain less than half of this, and the remainder is unexplained. The sample table records 85,000 to 95,000 clones; around 90% of these occur just once. The leading ten clones occupy about 5% of the sample. The sample taken for sequencing was peripheral blood. The receptors were sampled from a woman of 80 years or more with acute or convalescent COVID-19.

The V gene is TRBV5-1, the J gene TRBJ1-1; the match to TRBD1 covers 7 bases. Germline values: CDR1 SGHRS, CDR2 YFSETQ. With 2 bases clipped from V and 7 bases from J, the junction kept 5 bases outside the gene matches. The CDR3 loop spans 13 amino acids. CDR3 sequence: CASSLQGTYEAFF. The CDR3 DNA reads as TGCGCCAGCAGCTTACAGGGGACGTATGAAGCTTTCTTT.

V usage is TRBV15 and J usage is TRBJ2-7; the D gene is possibly TRBD1 (5 bases). The CDR3 contains 15 residues. Deletions cut 0 bases from V and 2 bases from J, with 11 bases between. Germline lookup yields CDR1 LNHNV and CDR2 YYDKDF (reference sequence). CDR3 nucleotides: TGTGCCACCAGCAGAGATCTTGACAGTCCCTACGAGCAGTACTTC. Residues: CATSRDLDSPYEQYF.

This chain links TRBV11-1 with TRBJ1-1, with 8 bases lining up with TRBD1. J lost 1 base, V lost 4 bases, and 8 bases had no gene match. From germline, CDR1 is SGHAT and CDR2 FQDESV (reference sequence). This CDR3 comprises 16 residues. The CDR3 region has the DNA TGTGCCAGCAGCTACGACCCAGGACAGGGGAACACTGAAGCTTTCTTT. As protein: CASSYDPGQGNTEAFF.

The chain has TRBV25-1 and TRBJ2-7; a possible D gene is TRBD1 (5 bases). Per germline, CDR1 MGHDK and CDR2 SYGVNS. V was clipped by 1 base and J by 4 bases, with 8 bases between them. The CDR3 has 13 amino acids. Here the CDR3 reads CASSESGLYEQYF. Here the CDR3 DNA reads TGTGCCAGCAGTGAATCAGGGCTATACGAGCAGTACTTC.

The rearrangement joins TRBV4-2 to TRBJ2-7; 11 bases align to TRBD2. Trimming cost V 0 bases and J 4 bases; bases outside gene matches: 11. There are 18 residues in the CDR3. Germline CDR1 is LGHNA and CDR2 is YNFKEQ. CDR3 DNA: TGTGCCAGCAGCCAAGATGAGGTAGCGGGAGGGCCAGGTTACGAGCAGTACTTC. It yields the protein CASSQDEVAGGPGYEQYF.

The genes are TRBV2 and TRBJ1-3; 10 bases map to TRBD1. This CDR3 comprises 16 residues. CDR1 is SNHLY and CDR2 is FYNNEI in the germline V gene. Trimming removed 0 bases from V and 4 bases from J; junction bases left unmatched: 3. CDR3 loop: CASSEAGTGVGNTIYF. CDR3 in DNA: TGTGCCAGCAGTGAAGCGGGGACAGGGGTCGGAAACACCATATATTTT.

V and J are TRBV9 and TRBJ1-1, with D possibly matching TRBD1 (5 bases). Trimming removed 0 bases at V and 7 bases at J, with 10 bases between. Germline V gene lookup returns CDR1 SGDLS and CDR2 YYNGEE. The CDR3 loop spans 13 amino acids. CDR3 coding DNA: TGTGCCAGCAGCGTAGGATCGGGGGTTGAAGCTTTCTTT. Translated: CASSVGSGVEAFF. Full variable domain (outside the CDR3, taken from reference TRBV9 and TRBJ1-1): DSGVTQTPKHLITATGQRVTLRCSPRSGDLSVYWYQQSLDQGLQFLIQYYNGEERAKGNILERFSAQQFPDLHSELNLSSLELGDSALYFCASSVGSGVEAFFGQGTRLTVV.

The genes are TRBV7-6 and TRBJ2-3; 8 nucleotides align to TRBD2. Germline assignment: CDR1 SGHVS and CDR2 FNYEAQ. J was trimmed by 6 bases and V by 5 bases; bases with no gene match: 10. CDR3 size: 15 residues. DNA of the CDR3: TGTGCCAGCAGCATGTCGGGGGGGACCATGGATACGCAGTATTTT. It codes for CASSMSGGTMDTQYF.

In this sample, this clone turned up a few times. The rearrangement uses TRBV30 and TRBJ1-1, with 9 bases aligning to TRBD1. Germline-derived CDR1 and CDR2 are GTSNPN and SVGIG (reference sequence). The CDR3 has 14 residues. The V gene end was trimmed by 0 bases and the J gene end by 7 bases; junction bases not matched to a gene: 6. The CDR3 DNA is TGTGCCTGGAGTGTAGGGACAGGGAAAGTTGAAGCTTTCTTT. It is translated as CAWSVGTGKVEAFF.

V usage is TRBV5-1 and J usage is TRBJ1-2, with D unresolved. The V end was cut by 2 bases, the J end by 0 bases, with 14 bases between. The germline V gene has CDR1 SGHRS and CDR2 YFSETQ. The CDR3 contains 16 residues. The CDR3 is CASSFEGVTPNYGYTF. The CDR3 DNA reads as TGCGCCAGCAGCTTTGAAGGAGTTACTCCTAACTATGGCTACACCTTC.

The rearrangement links TRBV7-9 to TRBJ1-4; the match to TRBD1 covers 11 bases. Germline V gene sequence: CDR1 SEHNR, CDR2 FQNEAQ (reference sequence). V lost 3 bases to trimming and J lost 4 bases; unmatched junction nucleotides: 7. This CDR3 comprises 17 residues. The CDR3 spells CASSFQGQGVGNEKLFF. The DNA of the CDR3 is TGTGCCAGCAGCTTCCAGGGACAGGGGGTTGGTAATGAAAAACTGTTTTTT.

V is TRBV15 and J is TRBJ2-5; D is perhaps TRBD1 (5 bases). This CDR3 region has 15 residues. Germline V gives CDR1 LNHNV, CDR2 YYDKDF (reference sequence). The ends were cut back, 1 base at V and 5 bases at J, with 14 bases in the middle. CDR3 nucleotides: TGTGCCACCAGCAGAGTTGCAGGGTTGAGGGAGACCCAGTACTTC. It codes for CATSRVAGLRETQYF.

The gene calls are TRBV5-1 and TRBJ2-5, with 10 bases lining up with TRBD1. V was clipped by 3 bases and J by 5 bases; unmatched bases: 7. The germline V gene has CDR1 SGHRS and CDR2 YFSETQ. The CDR3 totals 15 residues. The CDR3 region has the DNA TGCGCCAGCAGCTATGACAGGGGGCGATGGGAGACCCAGTACTTC. Its protein is CASSYDRGRWETQYF.

Here the CDR3 reads CASSMTERSYEQYF. In nucleotides, the CDR3 is TGTGCCAGTAGTATGACAGAGCGATCCTACGAGCAGTACTTC. The chain combines TRBV19 with TRBJ2-7; the D gene is possibly TRBD1 (5 bases). The germline V gene encodes CDR1 LNHDA and CDR2 SQIVND (reference sequence). The CDR3 sequence is 14 residues long. V was trimmed by 3 bases and J by 1 base, leaving 10 bases between them. Looking up the rest from reference TRBV19 and TRBJ2-7 gives the full variable domain: DGGITQSPKYLFRKEGQNVTLSCEQNLNHDAMYWYRQDPGQGLRLIYYSQIVNDFQKGDIAEGYSVSREKKESFPLTVTSAQKNPTAFYLCASSMTERSYEQYFGPGTRLTVT.

The chain recombines TRBV9 with TRBJ1-2, with D perhaps matching TRBD1 (5 bases). Germline assignment: CDR1 SGDLS and CDR2 YYNGEE. The germline V and J ends were trimmed by 3 bases and 3 bases, with 18 bases remaining between them. The CDR3 spans 16 residues. The CDR3 loop reads CASSAPRAGGYYGYTF. CDR3 coding DNA: TGTGCCAGCAGCGCCCCGAGGGCCGGGGGATACTATGGCTACACCTTC.

V is TRBV18 and J is TRBJ2-7; 7 bases are a match to TRBD1. Trimming at V came to 3 bases and at J to 2 bases, leaving 4 bases not matched to a gene. Germline CDR1 is KGHSH and CDR2 is LQKENI. This CDR3 comprises 14 residues. CDR3 protein: CASSPGRGTYEQYF. The CDR3 nucleotides are TGTGCCAGCTCACCCGGCAGGGGGACCTACGAGCAGTACTTC.

This clone appeared a single time. The chain combines TRBV27 with TRBJ2-1, with 13 bases that match TRBD2. The CDR3 contains 15 residues. CDR1 and CDR2 from the germline V gene are MNHEY and SMNVEV (reference sequence). V was pared by 3 bases and J by 10 bases, with 6 bases of the junction left unmatched. The CDR3 DNA reads as TGTGCCAGCAGTTTTGGGACTAGCGGGGATGGGGAGCAGTTCTTC. Encoded protein: CASSFGTSGDGEQFF.

This clone is classed as medium-sized. V gene TRBV6-1 combines with J gene TRBJ1-5, with TRBD1 as a possible D gene (6 bases). V lost 2 bases and J 0 bases, leaving 14 bases between the germline ends. The germline CDR1 and CDR2 sequences are MNHNS and SASEGT. The CDR3 runs to 17 residues. The CDR3 sequence: CASSEKGHNYSNQPQHF. CDR3 bases: TGTGCCAGCAGTGAAAAGGGACACAACTATAGCAATCAGCCCCAGCATTTT.

This clone was counted between two and nine times. V gene TRBV18 combines with J gene TRBJ1-2, with 7 nucleotides matching TRBD1. CDR3 size: 16 residues. V lost 2 bases to trimming and J lost 0 bases; unmatched junction nucleotides: 6. Looked up from germline, CDR1 is KGHSH and CDR2 is LQKENI. Here the CDR3 reads CASSPEGQLANYGYTF. The CDR3 DNA sequence: TGTGCCAGCTCACCAGAGGGACAGTTAGCTAACTATGGCTACACCTTC.

V gene TRBV19 combines with J gene TRBJ1-1; tentatively, D is TRBD1 (5 bases). This CDR3 spans 14 amino acids. Trimming stripped 3 bases from V and 5 bases from J, with 13 bases between. The germline gives CDR1 LNHDA, CDR2 SQIVND (reference sequence). CDR3 residues: CASSMGEAGTEAFF. CDR3 nucleotides: TGTGCCAGTAGTATGGGGGAGGCGGGGACTGAAGCTTTCTTT. Complete variable domain (other parts from reference TRBV19 and TRBJ1-1): DGGITQSPKYLFRKEGQNVTLSCEQNLNHDAMYWYRQDPGQGLRLIYYSQIVNDFQKGDIAEGYSVSREKKESFPLTVTSAQKNPTAFYLCASSMGEAGTEAFFGQGTRLTVV.

This clone was observed a single time. This chain joins TRBV5-1 and TRBJ1-4; tentative D call: TRBD1 (6 bases). Germline V gene data show CDR1 as SGHRS and CDR2 as YFSETQ. The length of the CDR3 is 15 residues. Trimming pared 4 bases from V and 4 bases from J, leaving 14 bases between. CDR3 coding DNA: TGCGCCAGCAGCCTTACAGGGCTGGTTAATGAAAAACTGTTTTTT. It specifies CASSLTGLVNEKLFF.

The chain has TRBV5-1 and TRBJ2-5; 11 nucleotides line up with TRBD2. CDR3 length: 17 amino acids. J was trimmed by 4 bases and V by 2 bases; bases with no gene match: 10. The germline V gene encodes CDR1 SGHRS and CDR2 YFSETQ. DNA of the CDR3: TGCGCCAGCAGCTTAACTAGCGGGGGCCCGGCGGGAGAGACCCAGTACTTC. Amino acid sequence: CASSLTSGGPAGETQYF.

The sample holds a few counts of this clone. The V and J genes are TRBV18 and TRBJ1-5; 12 bases are shared with TRBD1. V lost 3 bases and J lost 7; bases outside the gene matches: 13. Germline loops: CDR1 KGHSH, CDR2 LQKENI. The CDR3 sequence is 18 residues long. The CDR3 reads CASSPDTSGTGGGQPQHF. The DNA of the CDR3 is TGTGCCAGCTCACCCGACACCTCCGGGACAGGGGGCGGGCAGCCCCAGCATTTT.

This rearrangement joins TRBV5-1 to TRBJ1-1; TRBD1 matches at 7 bases. This CDR3 comprises 14 residues. The junction had 5 bases not matched to a gene; V was cut back by 5 bases and J by 1 base. Germline V gene data show CDR1 as SGHRS and CDR2 as YFSETQ. In DNA form, the CDR3 reads TGCGCCAGCAGTCGACAGGGTAGGAACACTGAAGCTTTCTTT. Translation gives CASSRQGRNTEAFF.

The genes are TRBV4-3 and TRBJ2-1; 8 nucleotides align to TRBD1. The CDR3 is 15 residues long. V was pared by 0 bases and J by 7 bases, with 5 bases of the junction left unmatched. Germline V gives CDR1 LGHNA, CDR2 YSLEER. CDR3 sequence (DNA): TGCGCCAGCAGCCAAGATTACGGGACAGGTAATGAGCAGTTCTTC. Its protein is CASSQDYGTGNEQFF.

The CDR3 nucleotides read TGCGCCAGCAGCACATCTCGGGGCGTTCGGGGGTACACTGAAGCTTTCTTT. Protein: CASSTSRGVRGYTEAFF. The rearrangement links TRBV5-1 to TRBJ1-1; D is perhaps TRBD1 (5 bases). V gave up 4 bases and J gave up 3 bases, with 22 bases separating them. Germline lookup yields CDR1 SGHRS and CDR2 YFSETQ. The CDR3 extends over 17 amino acids.

This chain links TRBV4-1 with TRBJ1-2; D might be TRBD1 (5 bases). CDR1 and CDR2 (germline): MGHRA, YSYEKL. The CDR3 sequence is 15 residues long. The V end lost 0 bases, the J end lost 4 bases, and 12 bases lay between the germline ends. Here the CDR3 DNA reads TGCGCCAGCAGCCAAGATCCACAGGAGACCTATGGCTACACCTTC. This translates into CASSQDPQETYGYTF.

The V gene is TRBV2, the J gene TRBJ2-5, with a possible D match to TRBD2 (5 bases). The V gene's germline CDR1 is SNHLY and CDR2 FYNNEI. This CDR3 spans 12 amino acids. The V and J ends lost 8 bases and 5 bases respectively, with 12 bases between them. The CDR3: CASSGNMETQYF. As DNA, the CDR3 is TGTGCCAGCTCCGGGAATATGGAGACCCAGTACTTC.

The chain joins TRBV5-8 to TRBJ2-7; 8 nucleotides align to TRBD2. Germline values: CDR1 SGHTS, CDR2 YDEGEE. CDR3 size: 18 residues. J gave up 4 bases and V 5 bases, and 20 bases lay outside the gene matches. This CDR3 reads CASRPREGHLTGKYEQYF. The CDR3 nucleotides read TGTGCCAGCAGACCCCGGGAGGGACATCTTACCGGAAAGTACGAGCAGTACTTC.

The rearrangement links TRBV5-1 to TRBJ2-5, with D possibly being TRBD1 (6 bases). Germline-derived CDR1 and CDR2 are SGHRS and YFSETQ. This CDR3 has 13 residues. Trimming left V 6 bases short and J 2 bases short, with 11 bases between. CDR3 sequence reads: CASKRGGQETQYF. CDR3 coding DNA: TGCGCCAGCAAACGAGGGGGTCAAGAGACCCAGTACTTC.